The 17 T cell receptor beta chains below come from one sample, sequenced in a study of shared clonotypes between healthy human individuals. The data were produced by immunoSEQ multiplex PCR, yet TCRdb's version contains in-frame clones alone and is incomplete. Of hundreds of thousands of clones detected, 74% appear once; the ten largest clones hold over 1.5%. Sequences were obtained from memory CD4+ T cells sorted from blood. Sample subset: CD45RA-negative fraction. The receptors originated from a woman in her thirties in good health.

The V gene is TRBV6-1, the J gene TRBJ2-7, with D perhaps matching TRBD1 (5 bases). V lost 0 bases and J lost 6, with 9 bases in between. The CDR3 consists of 13 residues. From germline, CDR1 is MNHNS and CDR2 SASEGT. CDR3 residues: CASSEAGRAEQYF. For the CDR3, the DNA is TGTGCCAGCAGTGAAGCGGGCAGGGCCGAGCAGTACTTC.

On this clone: The identical CDR3 is also encoded by other nucleotide sequences in the sample. The rearrangement joins TRBV5-1 to TRBJ2-1; TRBD1 might be the D (5 bases). Germline V gene data show CDR1 as SGHRS and CDR2 as YFSETQ. CDR3 length: 13 amino acids. V lost 4 bases, J lost 4 bases, and 9 bases lay in between. The CDR3 nucleotides read TGCGCCAGCAGCAATCAGGGTTACAATGAGCAGTTCTTC. It codes for CASSNQGYNEQFF.

This clone appeared a few times. The chain recombines TRBV2 with TRBJ1-4; D not certain. CDR1 and CDR2 from the germline V gene are SNHLY and FYNNEI. V shed 5 bases and J shed 0 bases, with 10 bases lying between them. The CDR3 contains 15 residues. In DNA form, the CDR3 reads TGTGCCAGCAGTCGAGAGGCTGCAACTAATGAAAAACTGTTTTTT. It codes for CASSREAATNEKLFF.

This clone was observed a few times. The chain is built from TRBV7-9 and TRBJ2-3; TRBD2 matches at 13 bases. V shed 3 bases, J shed 1 base, and the junction held 1 base outside the gene matches. The CDR3 runs 16 residues. Germline V gene data show CDR1 as SEHNR and CDR2 as FQNEAQ (reference sequence). The DNA of the CDR3 is TGTGCCAGCAGCTTCGGACTAGCGGGGGGCACAGATACGCAGTATTTT. Its translation is CASSFGLAGGTDTQYF.

The chain carries TRBV5-1 and TRBJ2-7, with TRBD1 as a possible D gene (6 bases). Trimming shortened V by 4 bases and J by 3 bases, and 14 bases separated the two germline ends. Germline V gene lookup returns CDR1 SGHRS and CDR2 YFSETQ. The CDR3 sequence is 14 residues long. The CDR3: CASSVGGTSYEQYF. CDR3 nucleotides: TGCGCCAGCAGCGTAGGGGGTACAAGCTACGAGCAGTACTTC. Using reference TRBV5-1 and TRBJ2-7 for the parts outside the CDR3, the full variable domain is KAGVTQTPRYLIKTRGQQVTLSCSPISGHRSVSWYQQTPGQGLQFLFEYFSETQRNKGNFPGRFSGRQFSNSRSEMNVSTLELGDSALYLCASSVGGTSYEQYFGPGTRLTVT.

The chain recombines TRBV15 with TRBJ2-3; 10 bases line up with TRBD2. The CDR3 consists of 16 residues. CDR1 and CDR2 (germline): LNHNV, YYDKDF (reference sequence). With 3 bases clipped from V and 2 bases from J, the junction kept 5 bases outside the gene matches. This CDR3 reads CATSRTLAGDTDTQYF. In nucleotides, the CDR3 is TGTGCCACCAGCAGGACTCTAGCGGGAGACACAGATACGCAGTATTTT.

This rearrangement joins TRBV7-8 to TRBJ1-4; 11 bases match TRBD1. Germline CDR1 is SGHVS and CDR2 is FQNEAQ. There are 15 residues in the CDR3. Trimming removed 5 bases from V and 6 bases from J; junction bases left unmatched: 5. The CDR3 loop is CASSRPGQGDEKLFF. For the CDR3, the DNA is TGTGCCAGCAGCAGACCGGGACAGGGGGATGAAAAACTGTTTTTT.

The rearrangement links TRBV23-1 to TRBJ2-1, with TRBD1 matching 8 bases. TRBV23-1 is recorded as an ORF, its role being uncertain. The CDR3 spans 15 residues. Trimming removed 4 bases from V and 7 bases from J; junction bases left unmatched: 9. CDR3 sequence: CASSRPVDRGNEQFF. DNA for the CDR3: TGCGCCAGCAGTCGGCCCGTAGACAGGGGTAATGAGCAGTTCTTC.

V gene TRBV7-9 combines with J gene TRBJ2-5; 12 bases agree with TRBD2. This CDR3 spans 16 amino acids. Germline-derived CDR1 and CDR2 are SEHNR and FQNEAQ (reference sequence). V lost 4 bases to trimming and J lost 4 bases; unmatched junction nucleotides: 7. CDR3 bases: TGTGCCAGCAGCTACTCCGGGACTAGCGGGCGAGAGACCCAGTACTTC. This codes for CASSYSGTSGRETQYF.

The chain couples TRBV4-2 to TRBJ2-1, with D possibly matching TRBD2 (6 bases). The CDR3 has 16 amino acids. Per the germline V gene, CDR1 is LGHNA and CDR2 is YNFKEQ. V was pared by 0 bases and J by 6 bases, with 15 bases between. The CDR3 region is CASSQEVTRGANEQFF. For the CDR3, the DNA is TGTGCCAGCAGCCAAGAGGTGACTAGAGGCGCCAATGAGCAGTTCTTC.

CDR3 loop: CASSGQSYNEQFF. CDR3 DNA: TGTGCATCCTCGGGACAGAGCTACAATGAGCAGTTCTTC. The chain is built from TRBV2 and TRBJ2-1; 7 bases are a match to TRBD1. Germline lookup yields CDR1 SNHLY and CDR2 FYNNEI. The CDR3 spans 13 residues.

The rearrangement joins TRBV28 to TRBJ2-2; the match to TRBD2 covers 10 bases. The germline gives CDR1 MDHEN, CDR2 SYDVKM. The CDR3 has 16 residues. V was pared by 6 bases and J by 4 bases, with 8 bases of the junction left unmatched. Written as DNA, the CDR3 is TGTGCCAGCAGAAGTTATATAGCGGGAGGCACCGGGGAGCTGTTTTTT. Its translation is CASRSYIAGGTGELFF.

This sequence joins TRBV28 and TRBJ2-2; D call uncertain. Germline-derived CDR1 and CDR2 are MDHEN and SYDVKM. This CDR3 contains 13 residues. The V gene lost 3 bases and the J gene lost 3 bases, with 5 bases spanning the gap. The CDR3 DNA reads as TGTGCCAGCAGTTTCCAGTACACCGGGGAGCTGTTTTTT. It translates to CASSFQYTGELFF.

This clone was observed a handful of times. This chain uses TRBV6-5 with TRBJ2-1; 8 nucleotides align to TRBD1. The junction had 10 bases not matched to a gene; V was cut back by 5 bases and J by 10 bases. Germline loops: CDR1 MNHEY, CDR2 SVGAGI. This CDR3 contains 14 residues. The CDR3 DNA is TGTGCCAGCAGTCCCAGGGACAGGATTCTGGAGCAGTTCTTC. It translates to CASSPRDRILEQFF.

This clone was recorded a few times. The rearrangement uses TRBV28 and TRBJ2-7, with 12 bases matching TRBD2. V lost 8 bases, J lost 7 bases, and 6 bases stayed unmatched. This CDR3 is 13 amino acids long. Germline V gene data show CDR1 as MDHEN and CDR2 as SYDVKM. The CDR3 DNA reads TGTGCCAGCCGGACTAGCGGGACTTGGGAGCAGTACTTC. It codes for CASRTSGTWEQYF. Based on the CDR3 plus reference TRBV28 and TRBJ2-7, the full variable domain is DVKVTQSSRYLVKRTGEKVFLECVQDMDHENMFWYRQDPGLGLRLIYFSYDVKMKEKGDIPEGYSVSREKKERFSLILESASTNQTSMYLCASRTSGTWEQYFGPGTRLTVT.

V and J are TRBV7-9 and TRBJ1-2; D is ambiguous. Germline V gene sequence: CDR1 SEHNR, CDR2 FQNEAQ (reference sequence). The CDR3 length is 14 residues. Trimming stripped 4 bases from V and 3 bases from J, with 12 bases between. CDR3 nucleotide sequence: TGTGCCAGCAGCTCGACCCGGGCCGACTATGGCTACACCTTC. Translated, it gives CASSSTRADYGYTF. Based on the CDR3 plus reference TRBV7-9 and TRBJ1-2, the full variable domain is DTGVSQNPRHKITKRGQNVTFRCDPISEHNRLYWYRQTLGQGPEFLTYFQNEAQLEKSRLLSDRFSAERPKGSFSTLEIQRTEQGDSAMYLCASSSTRADYGYTFGSGTRLTVV.

This sequence joins TRBV14 and TRBJ2-7, with 8 bases that match TRBD2. CDR3 length: 17 amino acids. With V trimmed by 4 bases and J by 2 bases, 13 bases remained unmatched. CDR1 is SGHDN and CDR2 is FVKESK in the germline V gene. Here the CDR3 DNA reads TGTGCCAGCAGCCCCGAAACAGGCGCGGGAGGAACCTACGAGCAGTACTTC. It yields the protein CASSPETGAGGTYEQYF.